Reported below is one T cell receptor (beta chain). Its target is not known. The data were taken from a study of long-term antiretroviral therapy in people with HIV. The assay used was immunoSEQ (version v3.0), run at survey level. Data came from immunoSEQ multiplex PCR; TCRdb stores just in-frame clones and leaves some out. The repertoire has 25,000 to 40,000 clones, 97% of them found once; the top ten carry under 2.5%. No fewer than two post-ART and no fewer than one pre-ART PBMC samples existed for each donor. Overall study findings and caveats: Blood obtained between the mid-2000s and the late 2010s may reflect older ART regimens. ART adherence was not documented, and neither viral resistance nor therapy changes had any data.

Germline V gene lookup returns CDR1 SGHVS and CDR2 FQNEAQ. Trimming removed 5 bases from V and 6 bases from J; junction bases left unmatched: 7. The CDR3 loop spans 14 amino acids. The rearrangement joins TRBV7-8 to TRBJ2-7; 10 nucleotides align to TRBD1. The receptor comes from a man aged 30 to 45 with HIV. This material consisted of unsorted PBMCs, taken 7.6 years after starting antiretroviral therapy. CDR3 loop: CASSDRGLRGEQYF. CDR3 coding DNA: TGTGCCAGCAGCGACAGGGGGCTAAGGGGCGAGCAGTACTTC.